This T cell receptor (beta chain) emerged from a study of blood T cell repertoires in COVID-19. Seattle patient enrollment occurred during active infection, with longitudinal follow-up thereafter. Note on this clone: Mismatch with germline at one junction end may stem from a read error.

Germline V gene sequence: CDR1 SGHTA, CDR2 FQGNSA. The CDR3 sequence is 13 residues long. Some clones are missing from TCRdb's copy, which holds only in-frame ones; the method was immunoSEQ multiplex PCR. The table records under 300,000 clones, 86% of them present only once. Material for sequencing was peripheral blood. The chain combines TRBV7-2 with TRBJ1-4; D may be TRBD1 (5 bases). This TCR derives from an older woman with COVID-19, enrolled during active disease. The CDR3 bases are TGTGCCAGCAGCTTAGACCCTATAAAGGGGCCTGTTTTT. Its translation: CASSLDPIKGPVF.